The rows below give T cell receptor beta chains drawn from one sample of a study of T-cell memory formation after mild COVID-19. TCRdb re-called the 5' RACE reads through MiXCR, storing one row per CDR3 protein. The sample holds fewer than 400,000 distinct CDR3 sequences; roughly 15% are singletons and the top ten take under 25%. The sequenced sample was PBMCs or a T cell subset sorted from them (not recorded which). The origin of the receptors is a man aged 18-30 years who had mild COVID-19 (a few samples of this study predate the infection). Cell type and time point are not known. Each CDR3 is given with its conserved first and last residue. The order of the fields is clone size, J gene, V gene, D gene, CDR3 protein, CDR3 DNA. The D gene is left open where the match is weak. The size of a clone is reported for some rows only, either as once, few or many, or as a class for expanded clones.

size: .; J: TRBJ1-2; V: TRBV6-6; D: TRBD1; CDR3: CASSWPGQGAKGYTF; DNA: TGTGCCAGCAGTTGGCCGGGACAGGGGGCAAAAGGCTACACCTTC
size: few; J: TRBJ2-1; V: TRBV6-6; D: .; CDR3: CASRWGLLYNEQFF; DNA: TGTGCCAGCAGATGGGGACTCCTATACAATGAGCAGTTCTTC
size: few; J: TRBJ2-2; V: TRBV12-3/TRBV12-4; D: TRBD2; CDR3: CASSRGGGNTGELFF; DNA: TGTGCCAGCAGTCGTGGGGGGGGGAACACCGGGGAGCTGTTTTTT
size: few; J: TRBJ2-5; V: TRBV6-6; D: .; CDR3: CASSYSNGLETQYF; DNA: TGTGCCAGCAGTTACTCGAACGGCCTAGAGACCCAGTACTTC
size: .; J: TRBJ2-3; V: TRBV7-9; D: .; CDR3: CANGQLSTDTQYF; DNA: TGTGCCAACGGACAGCTAAGCACAGATACGCAGTATTTT
size: .; J: TRBJ1-4; V: TRBV7-2; D: .; CDR3: CASSLAVQGKKLFF; DNA: TGTGCCAGCAGCTTAGCAGTGCAGGGGAAAAAACTGTTTTTT
size: .; J: TRBJ2-1; V: TRBV12-5; D: .; CDR3: CASGLVPENEQFF; DNA: TGTGCTAGTGGTTTGGTGCCGGAAAATGAGCAGTTCTTC
size: few; J: TRBJ1-5; V: TRBV7-2; D: TRBD1; CDR3: CASSPGTGGSNQPQHF; DNA: TGTGCCAGCAGCCCCGGGACAGGGGGTAGCAATCAGCCCCAGCATTTT
size: .; J: TRBJ2-4; V: TRBV6-2/TRBV6-3; D: .; CDR3: CASSWIQGNIQYF; DNA: TGTGCCAGCAGTTGGATCCAGGGAAACATTCAGTACTTC
size: .; J: TRBJ2-5; V: TRBV5-1; D: .; CDR3: CASSLIGHQETQYF; DNA: TGCGCCAGCAGCTTGATAGGCCACCAAGAGACCCAGTACTTC
size: .; J: TRBJ2-3; V: TRBV20-1; D: TRBD2; CDR3: CSARTGGPNTQYF; DNA: TGCAGTGCTAGGACGGGGGGGCCGAATACGCAGTATTTT
size: many; J: TRBJ1-4; V: TRBV5-1; D: .; CDR3: CASSLGPQGEKLFF; DNA: TGCGCCAGCAGCTTGGGACCACAGGGTGAAAAACTGTTTTTT
size: .; J: TRBJ1-5; V: TRBV9; D: .; CDR3: CASSAQDSNQPQHF; DNA: TGTGCCAGCAGCGCTCAGGATAGCAATCAGCCCCAGCATTTT
size: .; J: TRBJ2-5; V: TRBV3-1; D: .; CDR3: CASSQAGAGETQYF; DNA: TGTGCCAGCAGCCAGGCAGGGGCGGGGGAGACCCAGTACTTC
size: .; J: TRBJ2-7; V: TRBV9; D: TRBD2; CDR3: CASSVGLAGDYEQYF; DNA: TGTGCCAGCAGCGTAGGACTAGCGGGGGACTACGAGCAGTACTTC
size: .; J: TRBJ1-2; V: TRBV5-1; D: .; CDR3: CASSLAQGRNYGYTF; DNA: TGCGCCAGCAGCTTGGCCCAGGGTCGAAACTATGGCTACACCTTC
size: few; J: TRBJ2-3; V: TRBV7-2; D: TRBD2; CDR3: CASSFGLAGGPRTDTQYF; DNA: TGTGCCAGCAGCTTCGGACTAGCGGGGGGGCCCCGCACAGATACGCAGTATTTT
size: few; J: TRBJ1-1; V: TRBV7-9; D: .; CDR3: CASSLRPKNTEAFF; DNA: TGTGCCAGCAGCTTAAGACCGAAGAACACTGAAGCTTTCTTT
size: few; J: TRBJ2-2; V: TRBV3-1; D: .; CDR3: CASSLLTNTGELFF; DNA: TGTGCCAGCAGCCTCCTGACGAACACCGGGGAGCTGTTTTTT
size: few; J: TRBJ2-7; V: TRBV27; D: .; CDR3: CATRGGGYEQYF; DNA: TGTGCCACCAGGGGAGGAGGGTACGAGCAGTACTTC
size: once; J: TRBJ2-2; V: TRBV19; D: .; CDR3: CASCTVAGELFF; DNA: TGTGCCTCCTGTACCGTGGCCGGGGAGCTGTTTTTT
size: few; J: TRBJ2-5; V: TRBV19; D: .; CDR3: CASSIRVTQETQYF; DNA: TGTGCCAGTAGTATCCGGGTAACTCAAGAGACCCAGTACTTC
size: few; J: TRBJ1-1; V: TRBV3-1; D: .; CDR3: CASGVSYKSEAFF; DNA: TGTGCCAGCGGGGTGAGTTATAAGTCAGAAGCTTTCTTT
size: .; J: TRBJ1-2; V: TRBV4-1; D: .; CDR3: CASSQRSRDPLGYTF; DNA: TGCGCCAGCAGCCAAAGAAGCCGGGATCCTCTGGGCTACACCTTC
size: .; J: TRBJ2-3; V: TRBV6-2/TRBV6-3; D: TRBD2; CDR3: CASKRALAGNTDTQYF; DNA: TGTGCCAGCAAGAGGGCCCTAGCGGGGAACACAGATACGCAGTATTTT
size: .; J: TRBJ2-3; V: TRBV7-2; D: .; CDR3: CASSLEGGVSTDTQYF; DNA: TGTGCCAGCAGCTTAGAGGGCGGGGTCAGCACAGATACGCAGTATTTT
size: few; J: TRBJ2-1; V: TRBV7-8; D: .; CDR3: CASSLVARRPTNEQFF; DNA: TGTGCCAGCAGCTTAGTGGCCCGGCGCCCCACCAATGAGCAGTTCTTC
size: few; J: TRBJ1-2; V: TRBV7-2; D: .; CDR3: CASSLGTGTSYGYTF; DNA: TGTGCCAGCAGCTTAGGGACCGGAACCTCCTATGGCTACACCTTC
size: few; J: TRBJ1-5; V: TRBV6-1; D: .; CDR3: CASSEGGYSNQPQHF; DNA: TGTGCCAGCAGTGAAGGCGGTTATAGCAATCAGCCCCAGCATTTT
size: few; J: TRBJ2-3; V: TRBV7-3; D: TRBD2; CDR3: CASSPTGGRTDTQYF; DNA: TGTGCCAGCAGCCCCACGGGGGGACGCACAGATACGCAGTATTTT
size: .; J: TRBJ1-1; V: TRBV7-2; D: .; CDR3: CASSLMGGEEAFF; DNA: TGTGCCAGCAGCTTAATGGGGGGTGAGGAAGCTTTCTTT
size: many; J: TRBJ2-1; V: TRBV19; D: .; CDR3: CASSAQKATEQFF; DNA: TGTGCCAGTAGTGCACAGAAAGCAACTGAGCAGTTCTTC
size: .; J: TRBJ1-1; V: TRBV7-9; D: .; CDR3: CASRNNIENTEAFF; DNA: TGTGCCAGCAGAAACAACATCGAGAACACTGAAGCTTTCTTT
size: .; J: TRBJ2-1; V: TRBV19; D: .; CDR3: CASSTGLYNEQFF; DNA: TGTGCCAGTAGTACGGGACTTTACAATGAGCAGTTCTTC
size: few; J: TRBJ1-1; V: TRBV7-3; D: TRBD1; CDR3: CASSVTGVITEAFF; DNA: TGTGCCAGCAGCGTAACAGGGGTTATTACTGAAGCTTTCTTT
size: few; J: TRBJ2-1; V: TRBV5-1; D: TRBD1; CDR3: CASSLAGTGGGEQFF; DNA: TGCGCCAGCAGCTTGGCCGGGACAGGGGGAGGTGAGCAGTTCTTC
size: few; J: TRBJ2-3; V: TRBV4-3; D: .; CDR3: CASSRRAGDTQYF; DNA: TGCGCCAGCAGCCGTCGAGCGGGAGATACGCAGTATTTT
size: .; J: TRBJ1-1; V: TRBV5-1; D: TRBD1; CDR3: CASSLDRGRTEAFF; DNA: TGCGCCAGCAGCTTGGACAGGGGGCGGACTGAAGCTTTCTTT
size: many; J: TRBJ2-2; V: TRBV6-2/TRBV6-3; D: .; CDR3: CASSYSELYTGELFF; DNA: TGTGCCAGCAGTTACTCGGAACTATACACCGGGGAGCTGTTTTTT
size: few; J: TRBJ2-1; V: TRBV18; D: .; CDR3: CASSPFDHSPDNEQFF; DNA: TGTGCCAGCTCACCATTTGACCACTCCCCTGATAATGAGCAGTTCTTC
size: many; J: TRBJ2-5; V: TRBV5-6; D: .; CDR3: CASSSRETQYF; DNA: TGTGCCAGCAGCTCGAGGGAGACCCAGTACTTC
size: .; J: TRBJ2-4; V: TRBV5-6; D: .; CDR3: CASSLRVWVGGNIQYF; DNA: TGTGCCAGCAGCTTGCGTGTCTGGGTTGGTGGAAACATTCAGTACTTC